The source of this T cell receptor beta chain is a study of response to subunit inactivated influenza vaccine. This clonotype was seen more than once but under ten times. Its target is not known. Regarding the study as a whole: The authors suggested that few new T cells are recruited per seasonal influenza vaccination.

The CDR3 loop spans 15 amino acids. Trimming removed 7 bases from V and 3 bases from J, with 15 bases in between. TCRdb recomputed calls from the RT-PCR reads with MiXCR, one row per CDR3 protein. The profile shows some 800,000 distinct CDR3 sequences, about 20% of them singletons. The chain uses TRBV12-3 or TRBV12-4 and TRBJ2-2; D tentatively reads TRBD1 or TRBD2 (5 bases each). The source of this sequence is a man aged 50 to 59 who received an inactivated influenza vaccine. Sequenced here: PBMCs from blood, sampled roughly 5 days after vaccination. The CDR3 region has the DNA TGTGCCAGCACAGCCGGGACCCTGTACACCGGGGAGCTGTTTTTT. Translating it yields CASTAGTLYTGELFF.